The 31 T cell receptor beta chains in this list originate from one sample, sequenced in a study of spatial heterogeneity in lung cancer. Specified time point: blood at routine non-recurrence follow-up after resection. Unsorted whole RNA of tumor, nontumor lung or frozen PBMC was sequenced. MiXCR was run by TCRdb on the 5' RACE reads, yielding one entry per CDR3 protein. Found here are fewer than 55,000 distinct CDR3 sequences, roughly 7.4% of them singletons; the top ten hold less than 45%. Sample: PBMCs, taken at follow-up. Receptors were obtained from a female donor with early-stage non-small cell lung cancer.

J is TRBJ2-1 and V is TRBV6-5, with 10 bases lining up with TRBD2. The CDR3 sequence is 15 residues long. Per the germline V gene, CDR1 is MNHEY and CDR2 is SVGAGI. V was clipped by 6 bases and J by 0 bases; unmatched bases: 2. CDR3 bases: TGTGCCAGCAGCCCTAGCGGGGGCTCCTACAATGAGCAGTTCTTC. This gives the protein CASSPSGGSYNEQFF.

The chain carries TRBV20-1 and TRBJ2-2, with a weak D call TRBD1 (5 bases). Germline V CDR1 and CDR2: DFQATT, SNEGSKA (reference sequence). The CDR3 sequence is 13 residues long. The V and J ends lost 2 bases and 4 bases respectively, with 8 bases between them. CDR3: CSARPDSTGELFF. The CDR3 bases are TGCAGTGCTAGACCCGACAGCACCGGGGAGCTGTTTTTT.

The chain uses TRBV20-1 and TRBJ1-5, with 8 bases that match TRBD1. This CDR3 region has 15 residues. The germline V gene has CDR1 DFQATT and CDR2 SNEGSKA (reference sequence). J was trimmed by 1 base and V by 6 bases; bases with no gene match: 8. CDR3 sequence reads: CSAPRTGGSNQPQHF. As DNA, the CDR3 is TGCAGTGCACCTCGTACAGGGGGGAGCAATCAGCCCCAGCATTTT.

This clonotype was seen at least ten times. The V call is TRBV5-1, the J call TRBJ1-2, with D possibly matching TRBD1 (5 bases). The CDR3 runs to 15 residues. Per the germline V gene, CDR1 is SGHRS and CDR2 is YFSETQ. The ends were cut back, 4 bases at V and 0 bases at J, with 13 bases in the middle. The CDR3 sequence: CASSPGQATNYGYTF. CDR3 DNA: TGCGCCAGCAGCCCGGGGCAGGCCACTAACTATGGCTACACCTTC.

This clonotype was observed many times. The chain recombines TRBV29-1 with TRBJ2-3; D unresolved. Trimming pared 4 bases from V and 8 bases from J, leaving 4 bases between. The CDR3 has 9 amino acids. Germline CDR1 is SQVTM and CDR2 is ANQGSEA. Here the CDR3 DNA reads TGCAGCGTTGGGTCTACGCAGTATTTT. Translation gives CSVGSTQYF.

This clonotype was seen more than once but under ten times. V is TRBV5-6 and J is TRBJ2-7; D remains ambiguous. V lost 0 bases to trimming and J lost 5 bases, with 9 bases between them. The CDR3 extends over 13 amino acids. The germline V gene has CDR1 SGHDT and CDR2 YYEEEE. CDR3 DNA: TGTGCCAGCAGCTTGGCCTCTGGAGACGAGCAGTACTTC. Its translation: CASSLASGDEQYF.

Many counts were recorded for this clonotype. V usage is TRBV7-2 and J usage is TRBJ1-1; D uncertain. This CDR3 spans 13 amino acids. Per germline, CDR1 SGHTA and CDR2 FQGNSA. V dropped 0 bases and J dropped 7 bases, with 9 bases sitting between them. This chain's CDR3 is CASSLALDLEAFF. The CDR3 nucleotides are TGTGCCAGCAGCTTAGCACTCGACCTTGAAGCTTTCTTT.

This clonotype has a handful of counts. CDR3 sequence: CASNRMEGAGELFF. CDR3 nucleotide sequence: TGTGCCAGCAATCGGATGGAGGGGGCCGGGGAGCTGTTTTTT. This chain connects TRBV7-9 to TRBJ2-2; either TRBD1 or TRBD2 may supply D (6 bases each). The CDR3 runs to 14 residues. Germline lookup yields CDR1 SEHNR and CDR2 FQNEAQ (reference sequence). Trimming took 7 bases from V and 6 from J, leaving 15 bases between them.

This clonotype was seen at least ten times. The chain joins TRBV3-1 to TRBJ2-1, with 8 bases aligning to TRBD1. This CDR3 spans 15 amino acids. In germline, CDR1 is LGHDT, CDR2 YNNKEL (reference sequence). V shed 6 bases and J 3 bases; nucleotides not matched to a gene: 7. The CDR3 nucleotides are TGTGCCAGCAGGCCAACCGGGACAGGCTACAATGAGCAGTTCTTC. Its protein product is CASRPTGTGYNEQFF.

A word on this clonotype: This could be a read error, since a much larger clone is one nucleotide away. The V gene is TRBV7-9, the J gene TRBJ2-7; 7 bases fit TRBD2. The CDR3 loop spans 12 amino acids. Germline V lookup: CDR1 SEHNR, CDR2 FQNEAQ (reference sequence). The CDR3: CASSLGDYGQYF. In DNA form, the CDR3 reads TGTGCCAGCAGCTTAGGGGACTACGGGCAGTACTTC.

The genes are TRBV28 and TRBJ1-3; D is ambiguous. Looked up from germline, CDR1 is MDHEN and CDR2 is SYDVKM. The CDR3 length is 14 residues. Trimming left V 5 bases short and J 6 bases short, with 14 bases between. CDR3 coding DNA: TGTGCCAGCAGTCTCGGGCCCTCTAAAAACACCATATATTTT. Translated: CASSLGPSKNTIYF.

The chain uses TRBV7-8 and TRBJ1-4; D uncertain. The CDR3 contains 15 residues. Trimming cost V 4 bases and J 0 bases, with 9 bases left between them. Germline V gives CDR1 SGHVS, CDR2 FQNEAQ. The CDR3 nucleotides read TGTGCCAGCAGCTCAAACAGAGCAACTAATGAAAAACTGTTTTTT. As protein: CASSSNRATNEKLFF.

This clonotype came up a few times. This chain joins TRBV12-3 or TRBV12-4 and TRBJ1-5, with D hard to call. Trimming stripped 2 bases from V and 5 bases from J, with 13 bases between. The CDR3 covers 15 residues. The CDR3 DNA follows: TGTGCCAGCAGTTTAAGTAGAGGAGGAGATCAGCCCCAGCATTTT. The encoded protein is CASSLSRGGDQPQHF.

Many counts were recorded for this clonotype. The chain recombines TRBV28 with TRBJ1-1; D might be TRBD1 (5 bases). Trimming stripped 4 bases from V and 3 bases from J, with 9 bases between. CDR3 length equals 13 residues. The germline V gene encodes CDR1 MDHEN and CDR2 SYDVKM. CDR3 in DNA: TGTGCCAGCAGTTGGGGCAGGGACACTGAAGCTTTCTTT. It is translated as CASSWGRDTEAFF.

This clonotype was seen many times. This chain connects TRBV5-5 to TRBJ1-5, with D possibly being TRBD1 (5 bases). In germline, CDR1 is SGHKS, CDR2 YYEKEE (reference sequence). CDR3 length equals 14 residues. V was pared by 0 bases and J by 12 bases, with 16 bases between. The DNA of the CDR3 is TGTGCCAGCAGCTTGGCGGGGGGTAGGGGCCACCAGCATTTT. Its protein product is CASSLAGGRGHQHF.

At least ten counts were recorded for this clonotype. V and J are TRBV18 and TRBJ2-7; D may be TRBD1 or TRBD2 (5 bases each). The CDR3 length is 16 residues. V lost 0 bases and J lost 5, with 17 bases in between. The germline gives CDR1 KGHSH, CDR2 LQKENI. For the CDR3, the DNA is TGTGCCAGCTCACCACCGTCAGGGAGCTTATGGGACGAGCAGTACTTC. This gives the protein CASSPPSGSLWDEQYF.

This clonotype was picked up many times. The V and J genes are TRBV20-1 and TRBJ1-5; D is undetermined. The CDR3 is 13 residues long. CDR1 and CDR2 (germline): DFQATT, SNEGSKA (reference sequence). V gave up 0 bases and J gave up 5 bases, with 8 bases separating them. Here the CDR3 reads CSARDSPDQPQHF. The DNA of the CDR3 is TGCAGTGCTAGAGATTCCCCCGATCAGCCCCAGCATTTT.

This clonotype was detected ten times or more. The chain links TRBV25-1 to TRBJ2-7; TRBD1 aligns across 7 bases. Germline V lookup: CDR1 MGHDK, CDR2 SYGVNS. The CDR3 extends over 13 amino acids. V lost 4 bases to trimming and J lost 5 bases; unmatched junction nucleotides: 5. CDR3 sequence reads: CASSAQGPHEQYF. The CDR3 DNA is TGTGCCAGCAGTGCACAGGGGCCCCACGAGCAGTACTTC.

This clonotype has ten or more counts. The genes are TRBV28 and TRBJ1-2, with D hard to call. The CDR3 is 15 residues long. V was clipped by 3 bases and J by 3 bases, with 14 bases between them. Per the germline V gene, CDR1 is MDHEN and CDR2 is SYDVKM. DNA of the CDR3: TGTGCCAGCAGTTTCCCGCTGACGGATGACTATGGCTACACCTTC. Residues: CASSFPLTDDYGYTF.

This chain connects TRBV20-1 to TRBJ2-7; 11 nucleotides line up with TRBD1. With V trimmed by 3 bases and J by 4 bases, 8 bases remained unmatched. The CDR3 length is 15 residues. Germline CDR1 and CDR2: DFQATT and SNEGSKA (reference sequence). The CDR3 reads CSARDGTGGLYEQYF. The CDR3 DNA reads TGCAGTGCTAGGGATGGGACAGGGGGTCTGTACGAGCAGTACTTC.

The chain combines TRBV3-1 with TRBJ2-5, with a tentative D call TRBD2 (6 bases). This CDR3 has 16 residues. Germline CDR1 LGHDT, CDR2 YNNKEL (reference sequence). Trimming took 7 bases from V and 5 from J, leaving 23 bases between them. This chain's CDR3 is CASTRGGVYSGETQYF. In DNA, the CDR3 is TGTGCCAGCACCCGAGGAGGGGTCTACTCGGGGGAGACCCAGTACTTC.

CDR3 bases: TGTGCCAGCAGCCCAGGGGGACAGCGGTACTATGGCTACACCTTC. It specifies CASSPGGQRYYGYTF. The rearrangement joins TRBV11-2 to TRBJ1-2; the match to TRBD1 covers 7 bases. The CDR3 is made up of 15 amino acids. Unmatched junction bases numbered 9, after V lost 5 bases and J lost 3 bases. Germline V gene sequence: CDR1 SGHAT, CDR2 FQNNGV.

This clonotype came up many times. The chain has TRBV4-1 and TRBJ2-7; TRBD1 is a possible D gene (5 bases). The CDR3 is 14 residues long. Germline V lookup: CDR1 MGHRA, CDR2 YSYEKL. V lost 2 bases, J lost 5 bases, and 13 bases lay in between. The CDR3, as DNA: TGCGCCAGCAGCCAACCTTCTAGGGGTAACGAGCAGTACTTC. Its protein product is CASSQPSRGNEQYF.

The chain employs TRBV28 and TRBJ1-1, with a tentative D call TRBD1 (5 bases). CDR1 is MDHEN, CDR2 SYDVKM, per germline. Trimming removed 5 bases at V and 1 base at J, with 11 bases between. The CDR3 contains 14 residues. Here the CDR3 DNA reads TGTGCCAGCAGTCCGGGGGGTACGAACACTGAAGCTTTCTTT. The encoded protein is CASSPGGTNTEAFF.

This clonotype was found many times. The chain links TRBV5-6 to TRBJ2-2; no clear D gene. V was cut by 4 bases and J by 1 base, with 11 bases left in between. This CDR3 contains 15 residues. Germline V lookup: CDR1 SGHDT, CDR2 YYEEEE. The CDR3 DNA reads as TGTGCCAGCAGCCCCTGGCCAGGGAACACCGGGGAGCTGTTTTTT. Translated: CASSPWPGNTGELFF. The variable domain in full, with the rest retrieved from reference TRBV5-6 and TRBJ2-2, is DAGVTQSPTHLIKTRGQQVTLRCSPKSGHDTVSWYQQALGQGPQFIFQYYEEEERQRGNFPDRFSGHQFPNYSSELNVNALLLGDSALYLCASSPWPGNTGELFFGEGSRLTVL.

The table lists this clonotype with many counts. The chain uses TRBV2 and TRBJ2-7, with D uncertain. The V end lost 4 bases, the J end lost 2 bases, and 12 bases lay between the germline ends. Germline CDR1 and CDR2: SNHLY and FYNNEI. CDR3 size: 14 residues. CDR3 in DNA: TGTGCCAGCAGTGCCCAGAAGGGTCCCTACGAGCAGTACTTC. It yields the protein CASSAQKGPYEQYF.

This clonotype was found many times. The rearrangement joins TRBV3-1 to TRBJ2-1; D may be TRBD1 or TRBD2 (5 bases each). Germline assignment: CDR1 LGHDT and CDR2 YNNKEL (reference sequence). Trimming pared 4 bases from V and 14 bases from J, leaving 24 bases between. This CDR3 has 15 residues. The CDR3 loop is CASSPHGVTGGTEFF. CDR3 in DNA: TGTGCCAGCAGCCCGCACGGGGTCACAGGAGGAACGGAGTTCTTC.

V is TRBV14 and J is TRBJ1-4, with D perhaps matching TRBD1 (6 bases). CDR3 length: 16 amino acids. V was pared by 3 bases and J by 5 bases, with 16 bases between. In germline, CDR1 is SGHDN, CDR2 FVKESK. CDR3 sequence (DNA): TGTGCCAGCAGCCAGACAGCCAGGGGCTTCAATGAAAAACTGTTTTTT. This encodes CASSQTARGFNEKLFF.

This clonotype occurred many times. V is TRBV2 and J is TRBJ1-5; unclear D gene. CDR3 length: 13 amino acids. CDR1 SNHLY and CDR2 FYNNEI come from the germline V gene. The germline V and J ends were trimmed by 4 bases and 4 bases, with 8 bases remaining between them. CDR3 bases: TGTGCCAGCAGTGTTTTTGGGAATCAGCCCCAGCATTTT. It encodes CASSVFGNQPQHF.

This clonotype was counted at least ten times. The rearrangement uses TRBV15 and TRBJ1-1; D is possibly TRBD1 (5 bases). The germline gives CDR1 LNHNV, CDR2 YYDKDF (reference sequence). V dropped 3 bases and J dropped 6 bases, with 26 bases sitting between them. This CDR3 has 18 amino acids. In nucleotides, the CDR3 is TGTGCCACCAGCAGGATGCCCGGGGCCCGAGTGGAGGGAGCTGAAGCTTTCTTT. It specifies CATSRMPGARVEGAEAFF.

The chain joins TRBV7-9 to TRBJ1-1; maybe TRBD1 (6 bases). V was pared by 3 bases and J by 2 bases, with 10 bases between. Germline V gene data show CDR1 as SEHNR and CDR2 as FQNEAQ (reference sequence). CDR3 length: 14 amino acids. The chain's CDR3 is CASSFAGVNTEAFF. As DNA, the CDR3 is TGTGCCAGCAGCTTTGCAGGGGTTAACACTGAAGCTTTCTTT. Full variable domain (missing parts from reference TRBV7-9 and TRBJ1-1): DTGVSQNPRHKITKRGQNVTFRCDPISEHNRLYWYRQTLGQGPEFLTYFQNEAQLEKSRLLSDRFSAERPKGSFSTLEIQRTEQGDSAMYLCASSFAGVNTEAFFGQGTRLTVV.